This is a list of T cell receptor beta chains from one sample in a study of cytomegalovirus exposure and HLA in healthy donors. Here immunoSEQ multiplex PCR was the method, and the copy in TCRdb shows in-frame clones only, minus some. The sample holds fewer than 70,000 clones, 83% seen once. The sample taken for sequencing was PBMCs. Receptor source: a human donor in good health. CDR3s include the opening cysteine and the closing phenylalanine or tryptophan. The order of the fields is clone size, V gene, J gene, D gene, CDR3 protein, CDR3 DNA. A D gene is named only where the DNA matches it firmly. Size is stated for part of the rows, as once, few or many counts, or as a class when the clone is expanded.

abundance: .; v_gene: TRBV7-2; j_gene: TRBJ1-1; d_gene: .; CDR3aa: CASSLGGAGLGNTEAFF; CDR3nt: TGTGCCAGCAGCCTTGGCGGGGCAGGACTCGGAAACACTGAAGCTTTCTTT
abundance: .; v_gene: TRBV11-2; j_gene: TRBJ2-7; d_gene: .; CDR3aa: CASSTGRVGQGLREQYF; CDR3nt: TGTGCCAGCAGCACCGGGCGGGTGGGGCAGGGGCTGCGCGAGCAGTACTTC
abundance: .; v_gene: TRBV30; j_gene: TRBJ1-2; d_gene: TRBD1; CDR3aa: CAWSDGDRGIGGYTF; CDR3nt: TGTGCCTGGAGTGACGGGGACAGGGGGATTGGAGGCTACACCTTC
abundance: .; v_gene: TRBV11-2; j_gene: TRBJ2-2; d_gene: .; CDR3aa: CASSLEAGRGAGELFF; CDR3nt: TGTGCCAGCAGCTTAGAGGCGGGCAGGGGCGCCGGGGAGCTGTTTTTT
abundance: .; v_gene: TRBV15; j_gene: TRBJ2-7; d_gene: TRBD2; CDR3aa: CATSRGGGYAYEQYF; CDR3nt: TGTGCCACCAGCAGAGGCGGGGGATACGCCTACGAGCAGTACTTC
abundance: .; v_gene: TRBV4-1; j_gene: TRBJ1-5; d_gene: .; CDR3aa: CASSQEGVRNSNQPQHF; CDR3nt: TGCGCCAGCAGCCAAGAAGGGGTACGAAATAGCAATCAGCCCCAGCATTTT
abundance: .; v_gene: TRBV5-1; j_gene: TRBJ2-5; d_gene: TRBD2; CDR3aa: CASSSGLAGSLGETQYF; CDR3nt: TGCGCCAGCAGCTCGGGACTAGCGGGCTCCTTGGGAGAGACCCAGTACTTC
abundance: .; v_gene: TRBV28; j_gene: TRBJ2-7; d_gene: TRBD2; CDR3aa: CASSSGLAGAGEQYF; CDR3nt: TGTGCCAGCAGTTCCGGACTAGCGGGAGCCGGCGAGCAGTACTTC
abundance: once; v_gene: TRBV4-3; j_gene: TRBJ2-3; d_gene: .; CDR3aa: CASSQDTGSDTQYF; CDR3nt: TGCGCCAGCAGCCAAGATACAGGGTCAGATACGCAGTATTTT
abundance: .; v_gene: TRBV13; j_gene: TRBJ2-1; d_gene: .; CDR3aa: CASRQSNYNEQFF; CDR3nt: TGTGCCAGCAGACAGTCCAACTACAATGAGCAGTTCTTC
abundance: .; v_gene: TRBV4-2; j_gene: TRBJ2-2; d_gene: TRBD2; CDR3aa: CASSQELLAGTFGELFF; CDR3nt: TGTGCCAGCAGCCAAGAGTTGCTAGCGGGAACGTTCGGGGAGCTGTTTTTT
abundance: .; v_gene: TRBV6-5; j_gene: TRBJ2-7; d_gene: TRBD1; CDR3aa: CASSRSRDRAHEQYF; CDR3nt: TGTGCCAGCAGTCGGTCAAGGGACAGGGCCCACGAGCAGTACTTC
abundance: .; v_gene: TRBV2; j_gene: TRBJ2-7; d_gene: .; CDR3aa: CASSAWGPYEQYF; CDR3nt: TGTGCCAGCAGTGCCTGGGGGCCCTACGAGCAGTACTTC
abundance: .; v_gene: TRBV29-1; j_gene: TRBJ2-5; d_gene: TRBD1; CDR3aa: CSVDGTGGYGETQYF; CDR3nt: TGCAGCGTCGACGGGACAGGGGGCTATGGAGAGACCCAGTACTTC
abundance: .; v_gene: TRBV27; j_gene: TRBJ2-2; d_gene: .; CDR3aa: CASSLLSISEGTGELFF; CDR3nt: TGTGCCAGCAGTTTACTAAGTATTAGCGAGGGAACCGGGGAGCTGTTTTTT
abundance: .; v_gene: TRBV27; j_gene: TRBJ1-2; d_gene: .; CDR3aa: CASSFMAGVFDGYTF; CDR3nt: TGTGCCAGCAGTTTTATGGCAGGGGTTTTCGATGGCTACACCTTC
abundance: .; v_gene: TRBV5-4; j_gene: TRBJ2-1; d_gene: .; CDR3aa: CASSFRGNEQFF; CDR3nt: TGTGCCAGCAGCTTTCGGGGCAATGAGCAGTTCTTC
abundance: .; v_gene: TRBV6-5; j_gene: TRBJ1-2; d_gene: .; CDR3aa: CASSYSRDGAYGYTF; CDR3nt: TGTGCCAGCAGTTACTCAAGGGATGGGGCGTATGGCTACACCTTC
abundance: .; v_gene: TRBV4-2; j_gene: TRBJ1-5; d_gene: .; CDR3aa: CASSQDPRLGQPQHF; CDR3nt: TGTGCCAGCAGCCAAGATCCCAGGTTGGGTCAGCCCCAGCATTTT
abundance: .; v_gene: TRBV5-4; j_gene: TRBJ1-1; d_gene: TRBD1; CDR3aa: CASSRGQGARWGTEAFF; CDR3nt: TGTGCCAGCAGTCGCGGACAGGGGGCGAGGTGGGGCACTGAAGCTTTCTTT
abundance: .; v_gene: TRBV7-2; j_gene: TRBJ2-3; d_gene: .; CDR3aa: CASSLRRGGDTQYF; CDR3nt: TGTGCCAGCAGCTTACGGAGGGGGGGCGATACGCAGTATTTT
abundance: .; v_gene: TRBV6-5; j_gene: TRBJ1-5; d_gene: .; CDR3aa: CASSIAPGDQPQHF; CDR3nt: TGTGCCAGCTCCATAGCGCCGGGGGATCAGCCCCAGCATTTT
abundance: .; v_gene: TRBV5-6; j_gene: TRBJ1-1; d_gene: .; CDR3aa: CATSGGLYTEAFF; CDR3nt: TGTGCCACCTCGGGGGGATTGTACACTGAAGCTTTCTTT
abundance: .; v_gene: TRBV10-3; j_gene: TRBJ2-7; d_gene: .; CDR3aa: CATRTSSYEQYF; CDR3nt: TGTGCCACCCGAACGAGCTCCTACGAGCAGTACTTC
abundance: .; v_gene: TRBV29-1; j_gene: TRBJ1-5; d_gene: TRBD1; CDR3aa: CSVALGGNRGSNQPQHF; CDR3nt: TGCAGCGTCGCTCTAGGGGGGAACAGGGGAAGCAATCAGCCCCAGCATTTT
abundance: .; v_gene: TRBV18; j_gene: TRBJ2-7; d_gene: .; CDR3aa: CASSPPSPGSYEQYF; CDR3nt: TGTGCCAGCTCACCACCGTCTCCGGGCTCCTACGAGCAGTACTTC
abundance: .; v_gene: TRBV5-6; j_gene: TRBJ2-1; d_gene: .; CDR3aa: CASSLSRGGKFF; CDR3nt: TGTGCCAGCAGTCTCAGCCGTGGGGGGAAGTTCTTC
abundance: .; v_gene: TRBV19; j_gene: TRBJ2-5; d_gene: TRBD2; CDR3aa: CASMPGGAGETQYF; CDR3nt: TGTGCCAGTATGCCCGGGGGGGCCGGAGAGACCCAGTACTTC
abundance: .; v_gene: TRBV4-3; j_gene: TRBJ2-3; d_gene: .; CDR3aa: CASSQDWAETDTQYF; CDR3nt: TGCGCCAGCAGCCAAGACTGGGCAGAAACAGATACGCAGTATTTT
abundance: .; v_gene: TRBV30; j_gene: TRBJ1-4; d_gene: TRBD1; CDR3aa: CAWNRGRNEKLFF; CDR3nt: TGTGCCTGGAACAGGGGGCGAAATGAAAAACTGTTTTTT
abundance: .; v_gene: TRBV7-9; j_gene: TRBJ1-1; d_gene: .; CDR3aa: CASSLGLQTSNTEAFF; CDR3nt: TGTGCCAGCAGCTTAGGCTTACAAACCTCGAACACTGAAGCTTTCTTT
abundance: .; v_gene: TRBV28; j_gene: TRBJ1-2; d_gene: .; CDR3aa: CASSSGSNYGYTF; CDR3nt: TGTGCCAGCAGTTCAGGGTCTAACTATGGCTACACCTTC
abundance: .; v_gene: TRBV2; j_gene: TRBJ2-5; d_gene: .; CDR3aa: CASSEAAWEQYF; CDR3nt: TGTGCCAGCAGTGAAGCCGCTTGGGAGCAGTACTTC
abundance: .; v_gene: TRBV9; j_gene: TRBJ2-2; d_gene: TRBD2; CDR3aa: CASSVSSGGLNTGELFF; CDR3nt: TGTGCCAGCAGCGTTTCTAGCGGGGGGCTGAACACCGGGGAGCTGTTTTTT
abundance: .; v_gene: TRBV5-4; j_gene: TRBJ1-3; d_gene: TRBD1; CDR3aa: CASSPTPRRTGDHTIYF; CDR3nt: TGTGCCAGCAGCCCTACCCCCCGTCGGACAGGGGACCACACCATATATTTT
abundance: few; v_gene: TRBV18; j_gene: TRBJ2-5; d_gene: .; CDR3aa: CASSPGPNRETQYF; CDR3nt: TGTGCCAGCTCACCGGGGCCCAATCGAGAGACCCAGTACTTC
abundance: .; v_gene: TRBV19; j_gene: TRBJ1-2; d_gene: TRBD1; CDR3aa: CASSWTGSTHHGYTF; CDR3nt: TGTGCCAGTAGTTGGACAGGCTCTACACATCATGGCTACACCTTC
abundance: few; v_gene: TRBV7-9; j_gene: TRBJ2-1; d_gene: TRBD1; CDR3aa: CASSLGDFRGPFF; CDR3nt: TGTGCCAGCAGCTTAGGTGATTTTAGGGGGCCGTTCTTC
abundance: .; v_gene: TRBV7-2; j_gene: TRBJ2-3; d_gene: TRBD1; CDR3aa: CASSQGQVTDTQYF; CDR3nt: TGTGCCAGCAGCCAAGGACAGGTCACAGATACGCAGTATTTT
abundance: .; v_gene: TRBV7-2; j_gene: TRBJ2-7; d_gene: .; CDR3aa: CASSLDTGDSPYEQYF; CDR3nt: TGTGCCAGCAGCTTAGACACAGGGGACTCCCCCTACGAGCAGTACTTC
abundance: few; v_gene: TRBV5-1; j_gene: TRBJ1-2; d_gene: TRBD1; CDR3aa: CASSLGQGADGYTF; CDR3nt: TGCGCCAGCAGCCTAGGACAGGGGGCGGATGGCTACACCTTC
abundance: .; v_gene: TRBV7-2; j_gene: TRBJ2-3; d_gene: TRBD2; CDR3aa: CASSLAGTTPGNTQYF; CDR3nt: TGTGCCAGCAGCTTAGCAGGGACTACCCCCGGAAATACGCAGTATTTT
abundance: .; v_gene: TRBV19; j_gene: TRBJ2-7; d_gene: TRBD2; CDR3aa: CASSPSGENYEQYF; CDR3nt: TGTGCCAGTAGTCCTAGCGGGGAAAATTACGAGCAGTACTTC
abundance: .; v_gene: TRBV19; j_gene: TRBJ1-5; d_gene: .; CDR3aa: CASTPRVSGGGNQPQHF; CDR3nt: TGTGCCAGTACCCCGAGGGTCTCGGGGGGCGGCAATCAGCCCCAGCATTTT
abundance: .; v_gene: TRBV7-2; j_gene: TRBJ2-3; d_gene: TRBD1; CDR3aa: CASSRQGISTDTQYF; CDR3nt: TGTGCCAGCAGCCGACAGGGAATTTCAACAGATACGCAGTATTTT
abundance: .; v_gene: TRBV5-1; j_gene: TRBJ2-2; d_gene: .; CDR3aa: CASSLGGQNTGELFF; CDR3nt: TGCGCCAGCAGCTTGGGGGGACAGAACACCGGGGAGCTGTTTTTT
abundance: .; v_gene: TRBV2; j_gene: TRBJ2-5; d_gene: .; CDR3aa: CATIQDGETQYF; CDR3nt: TGTGCCACCATACAGGACGGGGAGACCCAGTACTTC
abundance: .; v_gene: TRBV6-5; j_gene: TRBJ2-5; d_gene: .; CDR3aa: CASSYSFGGLETQYF; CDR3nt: TGTGCCAGCAGTTACTCATTTGGAGGGTTGGAGACCCAGTACTTC
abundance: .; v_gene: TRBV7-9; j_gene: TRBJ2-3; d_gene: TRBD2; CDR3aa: CASSQAGVSTDTQYF; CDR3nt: TGTGCCAGCAGCCAAGCGGGAGTCAGCACAGATACGCAGTATTTT
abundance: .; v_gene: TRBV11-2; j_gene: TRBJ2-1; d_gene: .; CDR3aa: CASSLVDEQFF; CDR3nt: TGTGCCAGCAGCTTAGTAGATGAGCAGTTCTTC
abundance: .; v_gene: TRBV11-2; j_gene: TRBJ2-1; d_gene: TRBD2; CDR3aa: CASRQTGTSGTSEQFF; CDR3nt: TGTGCCAGCAGACAGACCGGGACTAGCGGGACGAGTGAGCAGTTCTTC
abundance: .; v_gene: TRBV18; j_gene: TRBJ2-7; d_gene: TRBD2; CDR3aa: CASSPRWLAGAYEQYF; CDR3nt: TGTGCCAGCTCACCACGGTGGCTAGCGGGAGCCTACGAGCAGTACTTC
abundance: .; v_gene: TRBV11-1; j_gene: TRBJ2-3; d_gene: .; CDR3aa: CASSLRGLSTDTQYF; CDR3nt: TGTGCCAGCAGCTTAAGAGGGCTTAGCACAGATACGCAGTATTTT
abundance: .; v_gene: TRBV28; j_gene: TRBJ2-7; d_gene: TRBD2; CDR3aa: CASSLSVGGDYRYEQYF; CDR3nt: TGTGCCAGCAGTTTATCCGTGGGGGGGGACTACCGGTACGAGCAGTACTTC
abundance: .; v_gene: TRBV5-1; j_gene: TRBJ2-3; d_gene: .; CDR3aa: CASSGGTASSTDTQYF; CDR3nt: TGCGCCAGCAGCGGGGGGACAGCCTCTAGCACAGATACGCAGTATTTT